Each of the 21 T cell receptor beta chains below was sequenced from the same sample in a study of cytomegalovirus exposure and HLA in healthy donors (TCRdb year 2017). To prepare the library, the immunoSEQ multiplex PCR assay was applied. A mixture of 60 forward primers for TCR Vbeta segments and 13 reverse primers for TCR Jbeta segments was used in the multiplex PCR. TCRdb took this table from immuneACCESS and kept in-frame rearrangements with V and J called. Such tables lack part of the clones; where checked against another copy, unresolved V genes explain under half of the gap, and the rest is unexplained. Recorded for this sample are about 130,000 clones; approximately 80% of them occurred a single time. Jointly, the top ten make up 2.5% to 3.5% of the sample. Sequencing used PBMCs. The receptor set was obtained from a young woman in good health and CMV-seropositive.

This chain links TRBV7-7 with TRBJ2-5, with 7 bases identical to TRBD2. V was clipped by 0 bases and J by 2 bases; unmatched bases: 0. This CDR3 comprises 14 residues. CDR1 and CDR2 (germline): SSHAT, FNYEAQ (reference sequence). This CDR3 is CASSLAGGQETQYF. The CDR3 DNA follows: TGTGCCAGCAGCTTAGCCGGGGGGCAAGAGACCCAGTACTTC.

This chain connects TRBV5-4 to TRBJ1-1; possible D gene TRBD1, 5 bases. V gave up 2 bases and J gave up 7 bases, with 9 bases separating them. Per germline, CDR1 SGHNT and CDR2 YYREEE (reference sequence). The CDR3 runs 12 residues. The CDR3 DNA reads TGTGCCAGCAGCTTAGGGGACTGTGAAGCTTTCTTT. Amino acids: CASSLGDCEAFF. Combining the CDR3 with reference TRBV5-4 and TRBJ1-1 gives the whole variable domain ETGVTQSPTHLIKTRGQQVTLRCSSQSGHNTVSWYQQALGQGPQFIFQYYREEENGRGNFPPRFSGLQFPNYSSELNVNALELDDSALYLCASSLGDCEAFFGQGTRLTVV.

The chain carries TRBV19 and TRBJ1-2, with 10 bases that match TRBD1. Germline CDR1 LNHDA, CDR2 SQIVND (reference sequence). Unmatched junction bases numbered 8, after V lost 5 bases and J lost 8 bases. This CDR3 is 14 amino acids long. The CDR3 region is CASSAFGTGEGYTF. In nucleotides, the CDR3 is TGTGCCAGTAGTGCCTTCGGGACAGGGGAAGGCTACACCTTC. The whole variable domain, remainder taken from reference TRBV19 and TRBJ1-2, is DGGITQSPKYLFRKEGQNVTLSCEQNLNHDAMYWYRQDPGQGLRLIYYSQIVNDFQKGDIAEGYSVSREKKESFPLTVTSAQKNPTAFYLCASSAFGTGEGYTFGSGTRLTVV.

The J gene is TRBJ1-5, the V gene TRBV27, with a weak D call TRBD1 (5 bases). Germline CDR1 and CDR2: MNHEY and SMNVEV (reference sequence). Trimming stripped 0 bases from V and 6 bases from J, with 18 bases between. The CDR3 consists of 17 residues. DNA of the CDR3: TGTGCCAGCAGTTTATCCAAGGCGAGGGGAGGCACTCAGCCCCAGCATTTT. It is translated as CASSLSKARGGTQPQHF.

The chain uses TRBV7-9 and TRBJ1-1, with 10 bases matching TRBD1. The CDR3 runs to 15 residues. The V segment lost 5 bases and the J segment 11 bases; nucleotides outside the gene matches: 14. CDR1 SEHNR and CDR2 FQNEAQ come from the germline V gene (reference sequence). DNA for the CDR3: TGTGCCAGCAGCCCTTTCAGACAGGGGGCGGATCGGGCTTTCTTT. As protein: CASSPFRQGADRAFF.

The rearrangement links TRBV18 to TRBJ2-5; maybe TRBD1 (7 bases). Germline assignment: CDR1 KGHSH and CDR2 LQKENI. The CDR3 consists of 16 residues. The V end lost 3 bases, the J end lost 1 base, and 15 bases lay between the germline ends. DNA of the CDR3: TGTGCCAGCTCACCTCAGGGGGGACTTATCCAAGAGACCCAGTACTTC. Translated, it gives CASSPQGGLIQETQYF.

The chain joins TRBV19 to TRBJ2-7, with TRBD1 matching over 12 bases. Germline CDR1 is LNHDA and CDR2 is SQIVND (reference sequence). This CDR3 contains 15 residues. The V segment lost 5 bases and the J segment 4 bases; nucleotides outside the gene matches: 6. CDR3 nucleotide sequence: TGTGCCAGTAGTCCGGGACAGGGGGCGGCGTACGAGCAGTACTTC. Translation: CASSPGQGAAYEQYF.

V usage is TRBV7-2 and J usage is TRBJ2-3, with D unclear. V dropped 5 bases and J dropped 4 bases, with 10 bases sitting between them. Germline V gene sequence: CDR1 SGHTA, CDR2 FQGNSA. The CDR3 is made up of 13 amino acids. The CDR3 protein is CASSVERADTQYF. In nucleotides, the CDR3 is TGTGCCAGCAGCGTTGAAAGAGCAGATACGCAGTATTTT.

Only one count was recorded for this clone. The CDR3 loop is CASSFAGEGDTQYF. DNA of the CDR3: TGTGCCAGCAGCTTTGCAGGGGAAGGAGATACGCAGTATTTT. The genes are TRBV7-6 and TRBJ2-3; maybe TRBD1 (6 bases). The germline V and J ends were trimmed by 3 bases and 5 bases, with 12 bases remaining between them. Germline CDR1 SGHVS, CDR2 FNYEAQ. The CDR3 is 14 residues long.

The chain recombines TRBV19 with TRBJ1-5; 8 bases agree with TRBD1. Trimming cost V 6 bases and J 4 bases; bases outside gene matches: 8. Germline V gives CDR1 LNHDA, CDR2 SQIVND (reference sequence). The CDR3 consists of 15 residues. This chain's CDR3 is CASSKLGQANQPQHF. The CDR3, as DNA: TGTGCCAGTAGCAAATTGGGACAGGCTAATCAGCCCCAGCATTTT.

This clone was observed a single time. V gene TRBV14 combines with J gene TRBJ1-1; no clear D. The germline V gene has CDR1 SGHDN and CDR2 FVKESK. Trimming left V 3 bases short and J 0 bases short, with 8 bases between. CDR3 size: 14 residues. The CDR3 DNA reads TGTGCCAGCAGCCATCCGAGTATGAACACTGAAGCTTTCTTT. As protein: CASSHPSMNTEAFF.

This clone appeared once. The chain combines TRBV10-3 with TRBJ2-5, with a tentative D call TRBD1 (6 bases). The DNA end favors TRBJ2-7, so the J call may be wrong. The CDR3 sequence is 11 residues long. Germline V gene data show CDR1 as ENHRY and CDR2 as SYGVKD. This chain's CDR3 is CAIQGTYEQYF. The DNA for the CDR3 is TGTGCCATCCAGGGGACCTACGAGCAGTACTTC.

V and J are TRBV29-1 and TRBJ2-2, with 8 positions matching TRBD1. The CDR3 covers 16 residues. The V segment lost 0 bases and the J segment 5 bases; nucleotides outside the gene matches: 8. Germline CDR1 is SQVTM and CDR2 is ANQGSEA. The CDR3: CSVEDRTGKGTGELFF. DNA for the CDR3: TGCAGCGTTGAAGACAGGACAGGGAAGGGTACCGGGGAGCTGTTTTTT.

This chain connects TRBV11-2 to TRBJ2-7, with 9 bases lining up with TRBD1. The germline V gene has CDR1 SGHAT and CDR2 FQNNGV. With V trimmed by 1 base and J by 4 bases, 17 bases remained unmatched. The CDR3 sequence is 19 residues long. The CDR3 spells CASSLGSNRGRVQRYEQYF. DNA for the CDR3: TGTGCCAGCAGCTTAGGCTCAAACAGGGGGCGGGTACAGAGGTACGAGCAGTACTTC.

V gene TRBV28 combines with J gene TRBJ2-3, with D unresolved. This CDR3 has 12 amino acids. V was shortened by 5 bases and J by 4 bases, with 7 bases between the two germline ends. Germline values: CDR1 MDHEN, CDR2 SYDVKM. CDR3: CASSLTADTQYF. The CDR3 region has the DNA TGTGCCAGCAGTCTAACTGCAGATACGCAGTATTTT.

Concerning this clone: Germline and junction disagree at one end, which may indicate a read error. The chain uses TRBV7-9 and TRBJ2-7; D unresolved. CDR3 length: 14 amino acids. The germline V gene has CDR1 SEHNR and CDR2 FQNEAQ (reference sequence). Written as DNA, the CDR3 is TGTTCCAGCAGCTTAATTCCCCCCCTTTACGAGCAGTACTTC. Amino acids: CSSSLIPPLYEQYF. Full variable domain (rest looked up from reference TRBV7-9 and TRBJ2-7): DTGVSQNPRHKITKRGQNVTFRCDPISEHNRLYWYRQTLGQGPEFLTYFQNEAQLEKSRLLSDRFSAERPKGSFSTLEIQRTEQGDSAMYLCSSSLIPPLYEQYFGPGTRLTVT.

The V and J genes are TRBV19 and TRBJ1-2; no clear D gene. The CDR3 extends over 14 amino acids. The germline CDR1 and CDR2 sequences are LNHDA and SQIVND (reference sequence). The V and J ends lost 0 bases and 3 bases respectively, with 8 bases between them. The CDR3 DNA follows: TGTGCCAGTAGTATAGAGTCCAGATACTATGGCTACACCTTC. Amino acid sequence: CASSIESRYYGYTF.

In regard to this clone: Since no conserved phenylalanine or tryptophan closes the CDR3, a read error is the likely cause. CDR3 nucleotides: TGTGCCAGCAGTTACGCCCAGGGGAGCTATGGCTACACCCTC. The encoded protein is CASSYAQGSYGYTL. This rearrangement joins TRBV6-6 to TRBJ1-2, with a tentative D call TRBD1 (6 bases). This CDR3 has 14 amino acids. The V gene's germline CDR1 is MNHNY and CDR2 SVGAGI (reference sequence). The V gene lost 2 bases and the J gene lost 4 bases, with 11 bases spanning the gap.

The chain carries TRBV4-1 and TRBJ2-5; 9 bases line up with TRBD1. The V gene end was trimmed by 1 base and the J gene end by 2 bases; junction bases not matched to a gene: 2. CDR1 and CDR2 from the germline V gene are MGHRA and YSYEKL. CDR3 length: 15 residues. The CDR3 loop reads CASSQAGTGQETQYF. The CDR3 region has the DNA TGCGCCAGCAGCCAAGCCGGGACAGGGCAAGAGACCCAGTACTTC.

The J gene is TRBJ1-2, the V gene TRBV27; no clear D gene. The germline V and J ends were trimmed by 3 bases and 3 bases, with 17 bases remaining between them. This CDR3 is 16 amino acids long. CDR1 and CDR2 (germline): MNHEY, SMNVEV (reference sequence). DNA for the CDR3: TGTGCCAGCAGTTTCAGGTTCGCCCTGGATTACTATGGCTACACCTTC. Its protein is CASSFRFALDYYGYTF.

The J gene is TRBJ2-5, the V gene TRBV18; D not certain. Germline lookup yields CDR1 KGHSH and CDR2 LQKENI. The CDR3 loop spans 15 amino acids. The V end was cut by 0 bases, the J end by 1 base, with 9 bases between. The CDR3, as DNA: TGTGCCAGCTCACCACCGGTTAGCTCCCAAGAGACCCAGTACTTC. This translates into CASSPPVSSQETQYF.